Listed below are T cell receptor beta chains from one sample, sequenced in a study of shared clonotypes between healthy human individuals. Produced via immunoSEQ multiplex PCR; TCRdb's table is partial and in-frame only. The table includes under 750,000 clones, 72% detected once. The specimen sequenced was memory CD4+ T cells sorted from blood. All receptors come from a woman aged 25 to 39 in good health. CDR3s include the opening cysteine and the closing phenylalanine or tryptophan. Each record gives: V gene, J gene, CDR3 protein.

V: TRBV20-1; J: TRBJ2-7; CDR3: CSARGGWEQYF
V: TRBV4-1; J: TRBJ2-1; CDR3: CASGGDAEQFF
V: TRBV5-1; J: TRBJ2-4; CDR3: CASSFLQGWDIQYF
V: TRBV6-1; J: TRBJ1-1; CDR3: CASSKGGGHTEAFF
V: TRBV7-2; J: TRBJ2-2; CDR3: CASSGNANTGELFF
V: TRBV23-1; J: TRBJ2-7; CDR3: CASSPQTGSYEQYF
V: TRBV4-1; J: TRBJ1-6; CDR3: CASSQDMGPQGDNSPLHF
V: TRBV29-1; J: TRBJ2-5; CDR3: CSVLPGEGIKETQYF
V: TRBV5-5; J: TRBJ2-4; CDR3: CTSSYDGAEYQNIQYF
V: TRBV7-3; J: TRBJ2-6; CDR3: CASSPGRISGANVLTF
V: TRBV28; J: TRBJ2-7; CDR3: CASVDGTLIYEQYF
V: TRBV5-1; J: TRBJ2-4; CDR3: CASDHEALLAKNIQYF
V: TRBV5-1; J: TRBJ1-1; CDR3: CASSVTGTAGGAFF
V: TRBV6-1; J: TRBJ1-1; CDR3: CASKRTPSAFF
V: TRBV19; J: TRBJ2-5; CDR3: CASSIDGATWIETQYF
V: TRBV7-3; J: TRBJ2-1; CDR3: CASSLRTSVGNEQFF
V: TRBV18; J: TRBJ2-7; CDR3: CASSPRQIYEQYF
V: TRBV4-1; J: TRBJ2-7; CDR3: CASSLSKDYGSHEQYF
V: TRBV5-1; J: TRBJ2-1; CDR3: CASSSVLAGGSDEQFF
V: TRBV29-1; J: TRBJ1-1; CDR3: CSVRFELNTEAFF
V: TRBV7-9; J: TRBJ2-3; CDR3: CASSLAWGASTDTQYF
V: TRBV7-9; J: TRBJ2-2; CDR3: CASTDSTAYGDTGELFF
V: TRBV27; J: TRBJ2-7; CDR3: CASSLFRSSLEQYF